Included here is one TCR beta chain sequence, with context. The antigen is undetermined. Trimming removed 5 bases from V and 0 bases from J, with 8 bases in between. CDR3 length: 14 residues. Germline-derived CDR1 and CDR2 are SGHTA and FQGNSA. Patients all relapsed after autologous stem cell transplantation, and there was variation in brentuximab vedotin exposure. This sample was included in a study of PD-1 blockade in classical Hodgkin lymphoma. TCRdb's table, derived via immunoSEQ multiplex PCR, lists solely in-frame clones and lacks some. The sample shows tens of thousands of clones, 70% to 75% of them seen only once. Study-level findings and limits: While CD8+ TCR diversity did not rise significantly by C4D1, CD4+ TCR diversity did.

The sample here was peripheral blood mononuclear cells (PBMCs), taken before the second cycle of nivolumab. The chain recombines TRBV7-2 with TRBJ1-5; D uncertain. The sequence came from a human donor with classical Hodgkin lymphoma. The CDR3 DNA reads TGTGCCAGCAGCACCGGAGCTAGCAATCAGCCCCAGCATTTT. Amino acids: CASSTGASNQPQHF.